Below are 21 T cell receptor beta chains sequenced from a single sample in a study of blood T cell repertoires in COVID-19 (dated by TCRdb to 2018 to 2020). Library construction relied on the immunoSEQ multiplex PCR assay. Held by TCRdb, this immuneACCESS table contains in-frame sequences only and omits some clones. Under half of the omission traces to an unresolved V gene where checked; the cause of the rest is unknown. In this sample the table shows roughly 52,000 clones, 85% of which occur a single time. The ten largest make up approximately 11% of the sample. Sequenced: peripheral blood. These receptors were taken from a human donor in a cohort sampled during active COVID-19.

V and J are TRBV11-2 and TRBJ1-1; maybe TRBD1 (5 bases). The CDR3 is 14 residues long. With 1 base removed from V and 10 bases from J, the gap between germline ends came to 16 bases. Germline values: CDR1 SGHAT, CDR2 FQNNGV. In nucleotides, the CDR3 is TGTGCCAGCAGCTTAGCCCAGGGAGGTACGGGAGCTTTCTTT. Protein: CASSLAQGGTGAFF.

The CDR3 is CASSLDPQGSYEQYF. As DNA, the CDR3 is TGTGCCAGCAGCCTAGACCCCCAGGGCTCCTACGAGCAGTACTTC. The chain has TRBV7-2 and TRBJ2-7; maybe TRBD1 (5 bases). The CDR3 contains 15 residues. From germline, CDR1 is SGHTA and CDR2 FQGNSA. V lost 5 bases and J 0 bases, leaving 14 bases between the germline ends.

The V call is TRBV11-2, the J call TRBJ2-1; D gene unclear. The CDR3 spans 13 residues. Germline V CDR1 and CDR2: SGHAT, FQNNGV. Trimming stripped 5 bases from V and 8 bases from J, with 13 bases between. CDR3 DNA sequence: TGTGCCAGCAGCCCTTACCACTCGGATGAGCAGTTCTTC. As protein: CASSPYHSDEQFF.

In its sample, this clone was seen once. The rearrangement links TRBV7-2 to TRBJ2-3; 9 bases are a match to TRBD2. J was trimmed by 2 bases and V by 5 bases; bases with no gene match: 5. This CDR3 has 15 amino acids. The germline V gene has CDR1 SGHTA and CDR2 FQGNSA. CDR3 in amino acids: CASSRSSGITDTQYF. The CDR3 DNA is TGTGCCAGCAGCCGCTCTAGCGGGATCACAGATACGCAGTATTTT.

The chain carries TRBV30 and TRBJ2-7; TRBD2 matches 13 bases. V shed 3 bases and J 4 bases; nucleotides not matched to a gene: 9. Germline CDR1 and CDR2: GTSNPN and SVGIG (reference sequence). The CDR3 runs 16 residues. CDR3 amino acids: CAWRHGLAGVTYEQYF. In DNA, the CDR3 is TGTGCCTGGAGACATGGACTAGCGGGAGTCACATACGAGCAGTACTTC. The complete variable domain, with remaining parts taken from reference TRBV30 and TRBJ2-7, reads SQTIHQWPATLVQPVGSPLSLECTVEGTSNPNLYWYRQAAGRGLQLLFYSVGIGQISSEVPQNLSASRPQDRQFILSSKKLLLSDSGFYLCAWRHGLAGVTYEQYFGPGTRLTVT.

This clone has just one count. This rearrangement joins TRBV7-2 to TRBJ2-7; 7 bases line up with TRBD1. V dropped 1 base and J dropped 2; count of bases not matched to a gene: 2. The CDR3 length is 14 residues. The V gene's germline CDR1 is SGHTA and CDR2 FQGNSA. DNA of the CDR3: TGTGCCAGCAGCTTAGGGGGGACAGCCTACGAGCAGTACTTC. It codes for CASSLGGTAYEQYF.

This chain joins TRBV18 and TRBJ1-1, with D possibly TRBD1 on 6 matching bases. V lost 2 bases to trimming and J lost 5 bases, with 12 bases between them. This CDR3 has 14 residues. The germline gives CDR1 KGHSH, CDR2 LQKENI. The CDR3 DNA is TGTGCCAGCTCACCAGTACAGGGAGAAACTGAAGCTTTCTTT. This codes for CASSPVQGETEAFF.

The V and J genes are TRBV7-8 and TRBJ2-1; possible D gene TRBD2, 6 bases. Trimming cost V 5 bases and J 7 bases, with 12 bases left between them. CDR1 and CDR2 (germline): SGHVS, FQNEAQ. The CDR3 runs to 13 residues. CDR3 sequence (DNA): TGTGCCAGCAGCCCGGGACTCAGAAATGAGCAGTTCTTC. Translating gives CASSPGLRNEQFF.

The chain carries TRBV10-3 and TRBJ2-7; D uncertain. Germline values: CDR1 ENHRY, CDR2 SYGVKD. This CDR3 has 14 amino acids. Trimming left V 6 bases short and J 4 bases short, with 16 bases between. CDR3 loop: CAIRPAEAAYEQYF. The CDR3 nucleotides are TGTGCCATCAGACCCGCCGAGGCAGCATACGAGCAGTACTTC.

This clone showed up just once. CDR3 region: CASSLGGFSDEQYF. CDR3 bases: TGCGCCAGCAGCTTGGGTGGTTTTTCGGACGAGCAGTACTTC. The chain joins TRBV5-1 to TRBJ2-7; D unclear. This CDR3 has 14 amino acids. Germline V gene lookup returns CDR1 SGHRS and CDR2 YFSETQ. The V and J ends lost 0 bases and 5 bases respectively, with 12 bases between them. Complete variable domain (other parts from reference TRBV5-1 and TRBJ2-7): KAGVTQTPRYLIKTRGQQVTLSCSPISGHRSVSWYQQTPGQGLQFLFEYFSETQRNKGNFPGRFSGRQFSNSRSEMNVSTLELGDSALYLCASSLGGFSDEQYFGPGTRLTVT.

This sequence joins TRBV9 and TRBJ2-1, with D perhaps TRBD1 (6 bases). With 0 bases removed from V and 6 bases from J, the gap between germline ends came to 16 bases. CDR3 length: 16 residues. Germline V CDR1 and CDR2: SGDLS, YYNGEE. CDR3 coding DNA: TGTGCCAGCAGCGTAGCTCCCCCGAGGGACATCAATGAGCAGTTCTTC. This sequence encodes CASSVAPPRDINEQFF.

The J gene is TRBJ1-5, the V gene TRBV4-1; D remains ambiguous. The CDR3 loop spans 13 amino acids. V gave up 0 bases and J gave up 7 bases, with 7 bases separating them. Germline CDR1 reads MGHRA; CDR2 reads YSYEKL. The CDR3 DNA sequence: TGCGCCAGCAGCCAAGAACTTTGGCAGCCCCAGCATTTT. Translation: CASSQELWQPQHF.

CDR3 DNA sequence: TGTGCCAGCTCACCAGGACAGGGGTTCAATCAGCCCCAGCATTTT. It encodes CASSPGQGFNQPQHF. The V call is TRBV18, the J call TRBJ1-5; 9 bases fit TRBD1. The CDR3 is 15 residues long. From germline, CDR1 is KGHSH and CDR2 LQKENI. With 2 bases clipped from V and 3 bases from J, the junction kept 2 bases outside the gene matches.

The chain combines TRBV24-1 with TRBJ2-1; 11 positions match TRBD2. Germline assignment: CDR1 KGHDR and CDR2 SFDVKD. Trimming at V came to 3 bases and at J to 6 bases, leaving 6 bases not matched to a gene. This CDR3 contains 16 residues. CDR3 residues: CATSDMTSGNLNEQFF. The CDR3 bases are TGTGCCACCAGTGATATGACTAGCGGGAACCTCAATGAGCAGTTCTTC.

This chain connects TRBV5-4 to TRBJ2-5; D possibly corresponds to TRBD2 (6 bases). The V and J ends lost 4 bases and 1 base respectively, with 14 bases between them. The CDR3 consists of 15 residues. Germline assignment: CDR1 SGHNT and CDR2 YYREEE (reference sequence). CDR3 loop: CASSDSSRGQETQYF. The CDR3 nucleotides read TGTGCCAGCAGCGATTCTTCGCGGGGCCAAGAGACCCAGTACTTC.

The chain links TRBV7-3 to TRBJ2-1; 10 positions agree with TRBD2. Germline V gene sequence: CDR1 SGHTA, CDR2 FQGTGA. Germline trimming cut 4 bases from V and 5 bases from J; bases unmatched to any gene: 8. This CDR3 contains 16 residues. For the CDR3, the DNA is TGTGCCAGCAGCTCCCCCGCTAGCGGGAGAAACAATGAGCAGTTCTTC. This encodes CASSSPASGRNNEQFF.

This chain joins TRBV3-1 (or the pseudogene TRBV3-2) and TRBJ2-7; possible D gene TRBD1, 5 bases. With 4 bases removed from V and 2 bases from J, the gap between germline ends came to 12 bases. This CDR3 comprises 14 residues. Germline-derived CDR1 and CDR2 are LGHDT and YNNKEL (reference sequence). The CDR3 DNA reads as TGTGCCAGCAGCCCCAGGGCAGGCCCCTACGAGCAGTACTTC. Its protein is CASSPRAGPYEQYF.

This chain links TRBV5-4 with TRBJ2-3; D is uncertain. The V gene lost 4 bases and the J gene lost 2 bases, with 5 bases spanning the gap. The length of the CDR3 is 12 residues. The germline CDR1 and CDR2 sequences are SGHNT and YYREEE (reference sequence). CDR3: CASSGPTDTQYF. The DNA of the CDR3 is TGTGCCAGCAGCGGGCCCACAGATACGCAGTATTTT.

Remarks on this clone: The identical CDR3 is also encoded by other nucleotide sequences in the sample. The chain is built from TRBV4-3 and TRBJ2-5, with D unresolved. CDR3 length equals 12 residues. The V gene's germline CDR1 is LGHNA and CDR2 YSLEER. Trimming stripped 0 bases from V and 4 bases from J, with 3 bases between. CDR3: CASSQDRETQYF. DNA for the CDR3: TGCGCCAGCAGCCAAGATAGAGAGACCCAGTACTTC.

The V call is TRBV2, the J call TRBJ2-7; possible D gene TRBD2, 6 bases. The CDR3 has 14 amino acids. V gave up 7 bases and J gave up 1 base, with 14 bases separating them. Per germline, CDR1 SNHLY and CDR2 FYNNEI. CDR3 DNA sequence: TGTGCCAGCAAGATGACTAGTGGATCCTACGAGCAGTACTTC. This translates into CASKMTSGSYEQYF.

The chain links TRBV12-3 or TRBV12-4 to TRBJ2-5; the D is unclear. This CDR3 contains 11 residues. V lost 5 bases to trimming and J lost 7 bases, with 8 bases between them. This CDR3 reads CASSPSGTQYF. CDR3 DNA: TGTGCCAGCAGTCCCTCCGGGACCCAGTACTTC.